There are many counts of the clone carrying this T cell receptor beta chain. The antigen is unknown. In making TCR beta libraries, quantitative 5'-RACE with molecular barcodes was used. TCRdb analysed the 5' RACE reads with MiXCR anew, one entry per CDR3 protein. In the table there are 150,000 to 200,000 distinct CDR3 sequences, 15% to 20% of which are singletons. This sample was taken from a study of CD8 T cells in ankylosing spondylitis. Study results and limitations: Some of these motif variants have turned up before, in reports on reactive arthritis synovial fluid and blood. Several highly homologous variants made up a TCR beta motif that seemed to typify ankylosing spondylitis blood. Clones linked with disease were CD8+ and fairly uncommon in the peripheral blood.

Sequenced input: blood, either unsorted or a sorted T cell fraction (not recorded which). This sequence was found in a male donor with ankylosing spondylitis or in good health (not recorded which).

This CDR3 is CASSYRTGQSSQETQYF. Here the CDR3 DNA reads TGTGCCAGCAGCTACCGGACAGGGCAGAGTAGCCAAGAGACCCAGTACTTC. V and J are TRBV5-6 and TRBJ2-5, with 8 bases aligning to TRBD1. The CDR3 totals 17 residues. CDR1 SGHDT and CDR2 YYEEEE come from the germline V gene. The trim removed 3 bases at V and 1 base at J, leaving 11 bases unmatched.